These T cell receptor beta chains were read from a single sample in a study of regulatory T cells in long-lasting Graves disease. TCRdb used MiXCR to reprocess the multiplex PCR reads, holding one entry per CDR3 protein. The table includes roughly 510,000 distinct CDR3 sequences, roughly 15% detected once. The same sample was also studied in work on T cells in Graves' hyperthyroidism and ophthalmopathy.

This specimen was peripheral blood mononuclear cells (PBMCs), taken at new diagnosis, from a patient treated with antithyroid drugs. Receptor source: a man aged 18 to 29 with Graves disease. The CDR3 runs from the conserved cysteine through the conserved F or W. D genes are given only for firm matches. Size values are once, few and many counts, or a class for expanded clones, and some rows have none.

cdr3_aa: CASSPEGGSRETQYF
cdr3_nt: TGTGCCAGCAGCCCGGAGGGGGGGAGTCGGGAGACCCAGTACTTC
v_call: TRBV11-2
j_call: TRBJ2-5
d_call: -
clone_size: many

cdr3_aa: CASRFVSGAGNEQFF
cdr3_nt: TGTGCCAGCAGGTTTGTTAGCGGGGCCGGGAATGAGCAGTTCTTC
v_call: TRBV11-2
j_call: TRBJ2-1
d_call: TRBD2
clone_size: -

cdr3_aa: CASTGTARETQYF
cdr3_nt: TGTGCCAGCACCGGGACGGCCAGGGAGACCCAGTACTTC
v_call: TRBV6-2/TRBV6-3
j_call: TRBJ2-5
d_call: -
clone_size: many

cdr3_aa: CSAGSRNQPQHF
cdr3_nt: TGCAGTGCGGGCAGCCGCAATCAGCCCCAGCATTTT
v_call: TRBV20-1
j_call: TRBJ1-5
d_call: -
clone_size: -

cdr3_aa: CASRHRDLAETQYF
cdr3_nt: TGTGCCAGCAGACACAGGGACCTCGCAGAGACCCAGTACTTC
v_call: TRBV2
j_call: TRBJ2-5
d_call: -
clone_size: many

cdr3_aa: CASSSGVGDEQYF
cdr3_nt: TGTGCCAGCAGTTCGGGGGTAGGGGACGAGCAGTACTTC
v_call: TRBV28
j_call: TRBJ2-7
d_call: -
clone_size: many

cdr3_aa: CASSLGAPETQYF
cdr3_nt: TGCGCCAGCAGCTTGGGGGCTCCAGAGACCCAGTACTTC
v_call: TRBV5-1
j_call: TRBJ2-5
d_call: -
clone_size: -

cdr3_aa: CASSQRRQGYGYTF
cdr3_nt: TGTGCCAGCAGCCAACGCAGGCAGGGCTATGGCTACACCTTC
v_call: TRBV3-1
j_call: TRBJ1-2
d_call: -
clone_size: many

cdr3_aa: CASSRLAGGHGEQFF
cdr3_nt: TGTGCCAGCAGCCGACTAGCGGGAGGGCATGGTGAGCAGTTCTTC
v_call: TRBV5-4
j_call: TRBJ2-1
d_call: TRBD2
clone_size: many

cdr3_aa: CSAQADSGHSPLHF
cdr3_nt: TGCAGTGCTCAGGCCGACTCAGGGCATTCACCCCTCCACTTT
v_call: TRBV20-1
j_call: TRBJ1-6
d_call: -
clone_size: -

cdr3_aa: CASSPTASHIYNEQFF
cdr3_nt: TGTGCCAGCTCACCAACGGCTAGTCACATCTACAATGAGCAGTTCTTC
v_call: TRBV18
j_call: TRBJ2-1
d_call: -
clone_size: many

cdr3_aa: CASSMTTNTGELFF
cdr3_nt: TGTGCCAGTAGTATGACAACGAACACCGGGGAGCTGTTTTTT
v_call: TRBV19
j_call: TRBJ2-2
d_call: -
clone_size: -